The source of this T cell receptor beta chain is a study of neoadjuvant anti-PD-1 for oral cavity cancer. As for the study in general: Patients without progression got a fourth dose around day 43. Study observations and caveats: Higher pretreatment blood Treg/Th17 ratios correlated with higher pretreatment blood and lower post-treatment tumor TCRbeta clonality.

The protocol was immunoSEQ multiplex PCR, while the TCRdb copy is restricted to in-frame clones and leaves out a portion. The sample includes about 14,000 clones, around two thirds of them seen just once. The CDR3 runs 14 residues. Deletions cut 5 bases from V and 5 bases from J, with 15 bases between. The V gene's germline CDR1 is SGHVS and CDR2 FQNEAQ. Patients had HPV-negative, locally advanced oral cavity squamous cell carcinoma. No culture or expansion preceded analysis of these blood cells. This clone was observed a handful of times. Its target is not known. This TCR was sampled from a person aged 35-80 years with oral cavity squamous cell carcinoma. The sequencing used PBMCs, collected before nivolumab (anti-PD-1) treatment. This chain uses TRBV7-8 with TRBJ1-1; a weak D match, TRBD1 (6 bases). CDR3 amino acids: CASSLHRVWTEAFF. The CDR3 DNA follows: TGTGCCAGCAGCCTTCACAGGGTTTGGACTGAAGCTTTCTTT.